Following are 9 T cell receptor delta chains from one sample sequenced in a study of gamma-delta T cells after stem cell transplantation. TCRdb re-called the RT-PCR reads with CATT. This sample has roughly 4,700 delta-chain clones; 1.5% to 2% occur once, and the top ten carry about 29%. The source material was gamma-delta T cells. Receptors originate from a human donor. It is not recorded whose cells these are; they may come from a transplant donor.

The chain couples TRDV3 to TRDJ1; 9 bases line up with TRDD3. This CDR3 has 18 amino acids. Germline V gene sequence: CDR1 TVYSNPD, CDR2 GDNSRS (reference sequence). Trimming removed 4 bases from V and 0 bases from J; junction bases left unmatched: 18. The CDR3: CACLLRGMGDNYTDKLIF. As DNA, the CDR3 is TGTGCCTGTCTCCTACGGGGGATGGGGGATAACTACACCGATAAACTCATCTTT.

The sample holds many counts of this clone. V is TRDV2 and J is TRDJ1, with 9 bases aligning to TRDD3. This CDR3 has 17 residues. The V segment lost 1 base and the J segment 0 bases; nucleotides outside the gene matches: 8. CDR1 and CDR2 from the germline V gene are GEAIGNYY and EKD. Written as DNA, the CDR3 is TGTGCCTGTGACACTTTTCCAACTGGGGGACACACCGATAAACTCATCTTT. Protein: CACDTFPTGGHTDKLIF.

The table lists this clone with a few counts. TCRdb assigns this DNA the protein of a much larger clone, which departs from its translation at residue 5; this likely reflects a read error, and the protein shown comes from translating the DNA. The CDR3 sequence is CACDIVGNHTDKLIF. In DNA form, the CDR3 reads TGTGCCTGTGACATCGTGGGGAATCACACCGATAAACTCATCTTT. The J gene is TRDJ1, the V gene TRDV2; the D gene is possibly TRDD3 (5 bases). The CDR3 length is 15 residues. The germline V gene has CDR1 GEAIGNYY and CDR2 EKD. Trimming took off 2 bases at V and 0 bases at J, with 12 bases between the two ends.

This clone was recorded many times. With only one base between it and a far larger clone, this is likely a read error. The chain uses TRDV2 and TRDJ1; D is ambiguous. Per the germline V gene, CDR1 is GEAIGNYY and CDR2 is EKD. This CDR3 comprises 16 residues. Trimming took 1 base from V and 1 from J, leaving 15 bases between them. CDR3 bases: TGTGCCTGTGACACAATGGCTGAGGGACCCACCGATAAACTCATCTTT. The encoded protein is CACDTMAEGPTDKLIF.

Details on this clone: TCRdb's protein, taken from a much larger clone, differs from this DNA's translation at residue 13, likely owing to a read error; the protein displayed comes from the DNA. The gene calls are TRDV2 and TRDJ3; 8 nucleotides match TRDD3. This CDR3 contains 22 residues. V shed 1 base and J 1 base; nucleotides not matched to a gene: 17. Germline CDR1 reads GEAIGNYY; CDR2 reads EKD. The CDR3 here is CACDTVEYTGGAVSWDTRQMFF. The DNA for the CDR3 is TGTGCCTGTGACACGGTTGAATATACTGGGGGTGCCGTGTCCTGGGACACCCGACAGATGTTTTTC.

This clone turned up a few times. The protein recorded in TCRdb matches a much larger clone and deviates from this DNA's translation at residue 18, suggesting a read error; the protein here is obtained by translating the DNA. The rearrangement joins TRDV2 to TRDJ1; TRDD3 matches 8 bases. The CDR3 is made up of 19 amino acids. CDR1 is GEAIGNYY and CDR2 is EKD in the germline V gene. The CDR3 coding sequence is TGTGCCTGTGACACCGTGACTGGGGGCCCTCTTCCTCGGACCGATAAACTCACCTTT. Its protein product is CACDTVTGGPLPRTDKLTF.

This clone turned up a few times. This DNA's translation and the protein TCRdb lists, from a much larger clone, do not match at residue 6, likely due to a read error; the protein shown is translated from the DNA. J is TRDJ1 and V is TRDV2; 13 bases agree with TRDD3. Trimming removed 0 bases from V and 0 bases from J; junction bases left unmatched: 6. This CDR3 spans 18 amino acids. CDR1 GEAIGNYY and CDR2 EKD come from the germline V gene. The DNA of the CDR3 is TGTGCCTGTGACACCACACTGGGGGATACGTATTACACCGATAAACTCATCTTT. As protein: CACDTTLGDTYYTDKLIF.

This chain links TRDV2 with TRDJ1, with 8 positions matching TRDD3. Germline V CDR1 and CDR2: GEAIGNYY, EKD. The V and J ends lost 2 bases and 0 bases, in that order; junction bases with no gene match: 4. CDR3 size: 15 residues. CDR3 in amino acids: CACDILGANTDKLIF. The DNA for the CDR3 is TGTGCCTGTGACATACTGGGGGCCAACACCGATAAACTCATCTTT.

As for this clone: This DNA's translation and the protein TCRdb lists, from a much larger clone, do not match at residue 14, likely due to a read error; the protein shown is translated from the DNA. This sequence joins TRDV2 and TRDJ1; TRDD3 agrees at 8 bases. This CDR3 comprises 15 residues. Germline CDR1 reads GEAIGNYY; CDR2 reads EKD. The CDR3 DNA reads as TGTGCCTGTGACACCGTCGGGCGGGATACGGGTAAACTCACCTTT. Its protein is CACDTVGRDTGKLTF.